Sequencing of this T cell receptor beta chain was carried out in a study of blood T cell repertoires in COVID-19. Study context: COVID-19 samples from acute and convalescent phases originated in the United States, Italy and Spain. PBMCs, B-cell-depleted T cells, or T cells provided the cDNA or gDNA that made up the material.

Unmatched junction bases numbered 6, after V lost 4 bases and J lost 0 bases. The CDR3 is 16 amino acids. CDR1 KGHSY and CDR2 FQNENV come from the germline V gene. Per the original methods: Reference gene primers were amplified, and this amplification served to estimate nucleated cell counts. The data were produced by immunoSEQ multiplex PCR, yet TCRdb's version contains in-frame clones alone and is incomplete. That table gives V, J and clone size, and the DNA gave D and trimming. The table has some 100,000 clones, almost 90% seen once; the top ten hold about 1.5%. The source of this sequence is a human donor with active COVID-19. The donor label of this sample is uncertain. The specimen sequenced was peripheral blood. The rearrangement joins TRBV16 to TRBJ1-3; TRBD1 agrees at 7 bases. The CDR3 sequence is CASSRDTGASGNTIYF. DNA for the CDR3: TGTGCCAGCAGCCGTGATACAGGGGCCTCTGGAAACACCATATATTTT.